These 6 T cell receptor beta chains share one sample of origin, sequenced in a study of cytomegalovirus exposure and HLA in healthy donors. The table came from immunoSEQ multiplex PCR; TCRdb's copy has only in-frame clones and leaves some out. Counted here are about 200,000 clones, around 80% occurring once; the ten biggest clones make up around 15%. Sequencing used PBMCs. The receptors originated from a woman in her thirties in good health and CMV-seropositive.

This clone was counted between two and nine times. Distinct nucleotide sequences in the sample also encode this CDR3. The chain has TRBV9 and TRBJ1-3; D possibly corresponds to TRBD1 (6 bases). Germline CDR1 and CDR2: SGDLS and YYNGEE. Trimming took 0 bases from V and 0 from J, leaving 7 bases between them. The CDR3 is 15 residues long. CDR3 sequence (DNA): TGTGCCAGCAGCGTAGCAGGGGTCTCTGGAAACACCATATATTTT. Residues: CASSVAGVSGNTIYF.

The chain's CDR3 is CASSSRAGTSGSRDTQYF. The CDR3 coding sequence is TGTGCCAGCAGCTCGCGGGCGGGGACTAGCGGGTCCAGAGATACGCAGTATTTT. This chain uses TRBV11-1 with TRBJ2-3; the match to TRBD2 covers 12 bases. Germline assignment: CDR1 SGHAT and CDR2 FQDESV (reference sequence). V lost 4 bases, J lost 5 bases, and 13 bases stayed unmatched. This CDR3 comprises 18 residues.

The CDR3, as DNA: TGTGCCAGCAGCGTAGGGAGCGGGGGGTACAATGAGCAGTTCTTC. It yields the protein CASSVGSGGYNEQFF. This chain links TRBV9 with TRBJ2-1; TRBD2 aligns across 9 bases. There are 15 residues in the CDR3. Germline V CDR1 and CDR2: SGDLS, YYNGEE. Unmatched junction bases numbered 2, after V lost 0 bases and J lost 4 bases.

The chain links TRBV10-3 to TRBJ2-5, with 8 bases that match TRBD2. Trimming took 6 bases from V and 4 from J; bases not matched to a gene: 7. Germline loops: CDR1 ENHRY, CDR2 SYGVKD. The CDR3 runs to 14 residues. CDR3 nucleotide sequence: TGTGCCATCAGCGGGATAGCGGGATCAGAGACCCAGTACTTC. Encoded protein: CAISGIAGSETQYF.

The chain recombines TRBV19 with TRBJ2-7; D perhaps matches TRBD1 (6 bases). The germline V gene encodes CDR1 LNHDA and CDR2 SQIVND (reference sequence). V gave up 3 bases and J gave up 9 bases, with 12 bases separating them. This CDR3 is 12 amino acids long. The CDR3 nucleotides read TGTGCCAGTAGTATTGGCCAGGGGAGGCAGTACTTC. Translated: CASSIGQGRQYF. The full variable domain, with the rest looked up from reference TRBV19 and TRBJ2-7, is DGGITQSPKYLFRKEGQNVTLSCEQNLNHDAMYWYRQDPGQGLRLIYYSQIVNDFQKGDIAEGYSVSREKKESFPLTVTSAQKNPTAFYLCASSIGQGRQYFGPGTRLTVT.

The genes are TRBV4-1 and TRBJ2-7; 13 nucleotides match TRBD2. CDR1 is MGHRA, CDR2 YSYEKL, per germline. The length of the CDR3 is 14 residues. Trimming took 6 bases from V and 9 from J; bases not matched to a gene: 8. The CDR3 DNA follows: TGCGCCAGCAGACCGGGACTAGCGGGAAATGGGCAGTACTTC. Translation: CASRPGLAGNGQYF.